One and the same sample provided the 29 T cell receptor beta chains below, sequenced in a study of vaccination and CD4 T cells after COVID-19 (dated by TCRdb to between 2021 and 2023). Libraries were prepared through PCR. Sequenced on an Illumina iSeq 100. TCR sequencing of DNA from cultured CD4+ T cells used the Oncomine TCR Beta short-read assay at the Johns Hopkins FTIC core. TCRdb passed the public sequencing reads through fastp at Q25 and MiXCR, retaining productive beta sequences. Entries that share a CDR3 protein sequence are merged under the most common genes and DNA. The sample includes 9,500 to 10,000 distinct CDR3 sequences, with 51% observed a single time. The ten most abundant clones make up roughly 20% of the sample. The label giving this sample's treatment or condition can be read as: roughly 10-day PBMC culture with coronavirus spike peptide pools or control peptides (ViraFEST assay).

No antigen is known for these receptors. Sequenced material: CD4+ T cells from blood, cultured in vitro. These receptors all come from a human donor who had recovered from COVID-19.

This chain connects TRBV2 to TRBJ1-5; a possible D gene is TRBD1 (6 bases). Trimming shortened V by 6 bases and J by 4 bases, and 19 bases separated the two germline ends. The CDR3 loop spans 16 amino acids. CDR1 is SNHLY and CDR2 is FYNNEI in the germline V gene. The CDR3, as DNA: TGTGCCAGCAGCTACACCGGTGGACAGTATAATCAGCCCCAGCATTTT. It encodes CASSYTGGQYNQPQHF.

This clonotype was detected only a few times. V and J are TRBV5-1 and TRBJ2-3; D is possibly TRBD1 or TRBD2 (5 bases each). Germline CDR1 and CDR2: SGHRS and YFSETQ. Trimming shortened V by 4 bases and J by 6 bases, and 18 bases separated the two germline ends. This CDR3 comprises 15 residues. The CDR3 loop is CASSQRDGARDTQYF. CDR3 sequence (DNA): TGCGCCAGCAGCCAACGGGACGGCGCCAGGGATACGCAGTATTTT.

The gene calls are TRBV28 and TRBJ2-7; the match to TRBD2 covers 10 bases. CDR3 length: 19 residues. V was clipped by 6 bases and J by 3 bases; unmatched bases: 20. CDR1 MDHEN and CDR2 SYDVKM come from the germline V gene. The CDR3 protein is CASSPFRVVWTSGIYEQYF. DNA for the CDR3: TGTGCCAGCAGCCCGTTCAGGGTTGTTTGGACTAGCGGAATCTACGAGCAGTACTTC.

The V call is TRBV9, the J call TRBJ1-5; tentative D call: TRBD1 (6 bases). CDR1 and CDR2 (germline): SGDLS, YYNGEE. CDR3 length: 14 residues. The V end lost 6 bases, the J end lost 2 bases, and 12 bases lay between the germline ends. The CDR3 here is CASTPGEGNQPQHF. CDR3 sequence (DNA): TGTGCCAGCACCCCAGGGGAAGGCAATCAGCCCCAGCATTTT.

V is TRBV20-1 and J is TRBJ2-3; 10 bases match TRBD1. The germline gives CDR1 DFQATT, CDR2 SNEGSKA (reference sequence). V lost 5 bases, J lost 12 bases, and 17 bases stayed unmatched. The length of the CDR3 is 15 residues. The CDR3 protein is CSAGLRDRGPGTQYF. The DNA of the CDR3 is TGCAGTGCTGGCCTCCGGGACAGGGGACCCGGGACCCAGTATTTT.

This clonotype turned up a few times. The chain employs TRBV15 and TRBJ2-7, with D possibly matching TRBD2 (6 bases). The CDR3 extends over 14 amino acids. The germline V and J ends were trimmed by 1 base and 7 bases, with 14 bases remaining between them. Germline lookup yields CDR1 LNHNV and CDR2 YYDKDF (reference sequence). The CDR3: CATSRGDSLREQYF. DNA for the CDR3: TGTGCCACCAGCAGAGGGGACTCCCTCAGGGAGCAGTACTTC.

This clonotype was detected only a few times. The chain carries TRBV11-2 and TRBJ2-7; 8 positions match TRBD2. V lost 2 bases, J lost 4 bases, and 10 bases stayed unmatched. CDR1 and CDR2 from the germline V gene are SGHAT and FQNNGV. The CDR3 length is 16 residues. CDR3 region: CASSLRSGRYGYEQYF. The DNA of the CDR3 is TGTGCCAGCAGCTTAAGGAGCGGGAGATACGGGTACGAGCAGTACTTC.

A remark on this clonotype: The germline gene is not matched at one end of the junction; a read error may be the cause. The rearrangement uses TRBV11-1 and TRBJ1-2; 10 bases line up with TRBD1. Per germline, CDR1 SGHAT and CDR2 FQDESV (reference sequence). CDR3 length: 15 residues. The CDR3 protein is CASSREGQGDYGYTF. CDR3 DNA sequence: TGCGCCAGCAGCCGGGAAGGACAGGGGGACTATGGCTACACCTTC. Together with reference TRBV11-1 and TRBJ1-2, the CDR3 gives the full variable domain: EAEVAQSPRYKITEKSQAVAFWCDPISGHATLYWYRQILGQGPELLVQFQDESVVDDSQLPKDRFSAERLKGVDSTLKIQPAELGDSAMYLCASSREGQGDYGYTFGSGTRLTVV.

The J gene is TRBJ2-7, the V gene TRBV7-9; TRBD1 aligns across 8 bases. This CDR3 spans 14 amino acids. Germline assignment: CDR1 SEHNR and CDR2 FQNEAQ (reference sequence). V was clipped by 8 bases and J by 4 bases; unmatched bases: 10. The CDR3 DNA is TGTGCCAGCTGTACTCCGGGACAGGAGTACGAGCAGTACTTC. Translating it yields CASCTPGQEYEQYF.

The rearrangement joins TRBV21-1 to TRBJ1-1; TRBD1, the D gene given by the table, was not confirmed from the DNA. TRBV21-1 is a pseudogene locus. This CDR3 comprises 15 residues. The CDR3 protein is CASSTRQGTNTEAFF. The CDR3, as DNA: TGTGCCAGCAGCACAAGACAGGGAACGAACACTGAAGCTTTCTTT.

The chain joins TRBV10-3 to TRBJ1-5; D is perhaps TRBD1 (5 bases). The CDR3 totals 13 residues. Germline lookup yields CDR1 ENHRY and CDR2 SYGVKD. V lost 10 bases, J lost 3 bases, and 13 bases lay in between. In DNA form, the CDR3 reads TGTGCCACCAACCGGGACTCCAATCAGCCCCAGCATTTT. Protein sequence: CATNRDSNQPQHF.

The CDR3: CASSVDRGAGELFF. The DNA of the CDR3 is TGTGCCAGCAGCGTCGACAGGGGCGCCGGGGAGCTGTTTTTT. The chain recombines TRBV7-2 with TRBJ2-2, with 8 positions matching TRBD1. Germline CDR1 and CDR2: SGHTA and FQGNSA. This CDR3 is 14 amino acids long. The V segment lost 5 bases and the J segment 6 bases; nucleotides outside the gene matches: 5.

This chain connects TRBV19 to TRBJ1-1; maybe TRBD1 (5 bases). Germline lookup yields CDR1 LNHDA and CDR2 SQIVND (reference sequence). Trimming stripped 1 base from V and 1 base from J, with 7 bases between. CDR3 size: 14 residues. The DNA of the CDR3 is TGTGCCAGTAGTATAGGGACACCGAACACTGAAGCTTTCTTT. Protein: CASSIGTPNTEAFF.

The chain employs TRBV5-1 and TRBJ2-7; 8 nucleotides line up with TRBD2. This CDR3 has 15 amino acids. Trimming took 4 bases from V and 3 from J; bases not matched to a gene: 9. Germline loops: CDR1 SGHRS, CDR2 YFSETQ. The CDR3 DNA sequence: TGCGCCAGCAGCCTGGGGGCCGGGGGGGACTACGAGCAGTACTTC. It is translated as CASSLGAGGDYEQYF.

The chain has TRBV6-1 and TRBJ2-6; D gene ambiguous. The CDR3 runs 11 residues. Trimming took off 9 bases at V and 6 bases at J, with 6 bases between the two ends. Germline V gives CDR1 MNHNS, CDR2 SASEGT. The DNA for the CDR3 is TGTGCCAGTCTTGCGGCCAACGTCCTGACTTTC. This sequence encodes CASLAANVLTF.

CDR3 protein: CASRARENSPLHF. DNA of the CDR3: TGTGCCAGTAGGGCCAGGGAGAATTCACCCCTCCACTTT. This chain uses TRBV6-1 with TRBJ1-6; TRBD1 might be the D (5 bases). The CDR3 sequence is 13 residues long. Deletions cut 9 bases from V and 7 bases from J, with 13 bases between. Germline values: CDR1 MNHNS, CDR2 SASEGT.

This chain connects TRBV2 to TRBJ2-5, with D perhaps being TRBD1 or TRBD2 (6 bases each). V was shortened by 7 bases and J by 2 bases, with 11 bases between the two germline ends. CDR1 SNHLY and CDR2 FYNNEI come from the germline V gene. This CDR3 is built from 13 residues. Here the CDR3 reads CASKRGEQETQYF. The CDR3 coding sequence is TGTGCCAGCAAGAGGGGGGAACAAGAGACCCAGTACTTC.

A remark on this clonotype: One end of the junction fails to match germline, which may point to a read error. The chain employs TRBV7-7 and TRBJ2-2; 10 bases are a match to TRBD1. The germline CDR1 and CDR2 sequences are SSHAT and FNYEAQ (reference sequence). CDR3 length: 15 amino acids. CDR3 loop: CASSLDRGDTGELFF. CDR3 nucleotides: TGTGCTAGCAGCTTGGACAGGGGGGACACCGGGGAGCTGTTTTTT.

This clonotype appeared a few times. The chain uses TRBV18 and TRBJ2-3; 7 positions agree with TRBD2. The CDR3 is 16 residues long. Germline CDR1 KGHSH, CDR2 LQKENI. Trimming took 0 bases from V and 1 from J; bases not matched to a gene: 4. The CDR3 loop is CASSPPSSGRTDTQYF. DNA for the CDR3: TGTGCCAGCTCACCACCGTCTAGCGGACGCACAGATACGCAGTATTTT. The full variable domain, with the rest looked up from reference TRBV18 and TRBJ2-3, is NAGVMQNPRHLVRRRGQEARLRCSPMKGHSHVYWYRQLPEEGLKFMVYLQKENIIDESGMPKERFSAEFPKEGPSILRIQQVVRGDSAAYFCASSPPSSGRTDTQYFGPGTRLTVL.

The V call is TRBV7-8, the J call TRBJ2-7; 10 bases line up with TRBD1. J was trimmed by 4 bases and V by 5 bases; bases with no gene match: 20. Germline lookup yields CDR1 SGHVS and CDR2 FQNEAQ. The CDR3 has 19 amino acids. CDR3 sequence: CASSKETGTGAPKTYEQYF. The CDR3 nucleotides read TGTGCCAGCAGCAAAGAAACCGGGACAGGGGCGCCGAAAACGTACGAGCAGTACTTC.

The rearrangement links TRBV10-1 to TRBJ1-6; D uncertain. Germline loops: CDR1 WNHNN, CDR2 SYGVQD (reference sequence). This CDR3 has 16 amino acids. Trimming cost V 3 bases and J 10 bases, with 19 bases left between them. This chain's CDR3 is CASSDPGGDRRSPLHF. The CDR3 nucleotides are TGCGCCAGCAGTGACCCTGGCGGGGATCGTCGATCACCCCTCCACTTT.

J is TRBJ1-1 and V is TRBV7-2, with 8 bases fitting TRBD1. This CDR3 comprises 15 residues. Unmatched junction bases numbered 6, after V lost 5 bases and J lost 1 base. Germline CDR1 reads SGHTA; CDR2 reads FQGNSA. This CDR3 is CASSGAGTGNTEAFF. The CDR3 DNA follows: TGTGCCAGCAGCGGGGCCGGGACAGGGAACACTGAAGCTTTCTTT.

This rearrangement joins TRBV20-1 to TRBJ2-5; D may be TRBD2 (6 bases). The CDR3 runs 13 residues. Trimming shortened V by 4 bases and J by 7 bases, and 16 bases separated the two germline ends. CDR1 DFQATT and CDR2 SNEGSKA come from the germline V gene (reference sequence). CDR3 DNA: TGCAGTGCTATACTTGCGGGGTCGGGGACCCAGTACTTC. Protein product: CSAILAGSGTQYF.

J is TRBJ1-5 and V is TRBV7-2; D not certain. There are 15 residues in the CDR3. Between the trimmed V and J ends, which lost 0 bases and 0 bases, there was a span of 6 bases. The germline V gene encodes CDR1 SGHTA and CDR2 FQGNSA. CDR3 loop: CASSLAGYSNQPQHF. The CDR3 DNA reads TGTGCCAGCAGCTTAGCCGGGTATAGCAATCAGCCCCAGCATTTT.

The V call is TRBV6-2 or TRBV6-3, the J call TRBJ2-7, with 9 bases lining up with TRBD1. The CDR3 contains 14 residues. The V gene's germline CDR1 is MNHEY and CDR2 SVGEGT. Trimming took 8 bases from V and 0 from J; bases not matched to a gene: 5. CDR3 protein: CASWGQGTSYEQYF. The CDR3 DNA is TGTGCCAGCTGGGGACAGGGTACCTCCTACGAGCAGTACTTC.

This clonotype was found a few times. This rearrangement joins TRBV15 to TRBJ1-6; 9 bases fit TRBD1. V gave up 5 bases and J gave up 6 bases; unmatched junction bases: 5. The V gene's germline CDR1 is LNHNV and CDR2 YYDKDF (reference sequence). The CDR3 has 15 residues. The CDR3 is CATSGGTGTNSPLHF. The CDR3 DNA sequence: TGTGCCACCAGCGGGGGGACAGGGACTAATTCACCCCTCCACTTT. Drawing the rest from reference TRBV15 and TRBJ1-6, the complete variable domain is DAMVIQNPRYQVTQFGKPVTLSCSQTLNHNVMYWYQQKSSQAPKLLFHYYDKDFNNEADTPDNFQSRRPNTSFCFLDIRSPGLGDTAMYLCATSGGTGTNSPLHFGNGTRLTVT.

The chain has TRBV5-4 and TRBJ1-2; D gene uncertain. The CDR3 is 14 residues long. The V end lost 0 bases, the J end lost 6 bases, and 12 bases lay between the germline ends. CDR1 SGHNT and CDR2 YYREEE come from the germline V gene (reference sequence). This CDR3 is CASSLATTRHGYTF. The CDR3 DNA is TGTGCCAGCAGCTTGGCTACTACCCGTCATGGCTACACCTTC.

In its sample, this clonotype was seen a few times. V usage is TRBV7-9 and J usage is TRBJ2-5, with TRBD1 identical over 11 bases. This CDR3 has 16 amino acids. Losses at the gene ends were 5 bases for V and 4 bases for J; bases not matched to a gene: 9. Germline V gene data show CDR1 as SEHNR and CDR2 as FQNEAQ (reference sequence). CDR3 coding DNA: TGTGCCAGCAGCCTTCGGACAGGGGGCGTCGGAGAGACCCAGTACTTC. Amino acid sequence: CASSLRTGGVGETQYF.

V is TRBV30 and J is TRBJ1-2; D unclear. Germline lookup yields CDR1 GTSNPN and CDR2 SVGIG (reference sequence). The CDR3 loop spans 12 amino acids. Trimming cost V 2 bases and J 2 bases, with 6 bases left between them. CDR3 sequence (DNA): TGTGCCTGGAGTACTGGCAACTATGGCTACACCTTC. Its protein product is CAWSTGNYGYTF.